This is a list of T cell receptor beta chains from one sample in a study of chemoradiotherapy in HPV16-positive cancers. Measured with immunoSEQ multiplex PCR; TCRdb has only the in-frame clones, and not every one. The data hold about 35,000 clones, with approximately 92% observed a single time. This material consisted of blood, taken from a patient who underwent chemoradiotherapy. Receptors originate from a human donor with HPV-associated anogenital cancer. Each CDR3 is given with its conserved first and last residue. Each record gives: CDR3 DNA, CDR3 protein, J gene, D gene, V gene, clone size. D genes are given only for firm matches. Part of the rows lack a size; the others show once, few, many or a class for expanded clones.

DNA: TGCGCCAGCAGCTTGGAATTCAATGAGCAGTTCTTC
CDR3: CASSLEFNEQFF
J: TRBJ2-1
D: NA
V: TRBV5-1
size: NA

DNA: TGTGCCAGCAGTGACTCAGGGATGTCTGGCTACACCTTC
CDR3: CASSDSGMSGYTF
J: TRBJ1-2
D: NA
V: TRBV6-4
size: NA

DNA: TGTGCCAGTAGTCCGTGGGGCGGGGGAAACACCGGGGAGCTGTTTTTT
CDR3: CASSPWGGGNTGELFF
J: TRBJ2-2
D: TRBD2
V: TRBV19
size: medium-sized

DNA: TGTGCCATCAGTGAGTGGGGGACACAGTACGAGCAGTACTTC
CDR3: CAISEWGTQYEQYF
J: TRBJ2-7
D: NA
V: TRBV10-3
size: NA

DNA: TGTGCCAGTATTCCAGTAGAGGGGGGGAACTATGGCTACACCTTC
CDR3: CASIPVEGGNYGYTF
J: TRBJ1-2
D: NA
V: TRBV19
size: NA

DNA: TGTGCCAGCAGTTCTCCATTTGAGCAGTTCTTC
CDR3: CASSSPFEQFF
J: TRBJ2-1
D: NA
V: TRBV28
size: NA

DNA: TGCGCCAGCAACCATCCTTTGACAGATACGCAGTATTTT
CDR3: CASNHPLTDTQYF
J: TRBJ2-3
D: NA
V: TRBV4-1
size: NA

DNA: TGTGCCAGCAGCTCGGGTCCGGGACAGACCTACGAGCAGTACTTC
CDR3: CASSSGPGQTYEQYF
J: TRBJ2-7
D: TRBD1
V: TRBV5-4
size: NA

DNA: TGTGCCAGCAGCTTGACAGAGACTCCCGGCTATGGCTACACCTTC
CDR3: CASSLTETPGYGYTF
J: TRBJ1-2
D: NA
V: TRBV5-5
size: once

DNA: TGTGCCAGCAAAGCGGGGGCCTACACAGATACGCAGTATTTT
CDR3: CASKAGAYTDTQYF
J: TRBJ2-3
D: TRBD2
V: TRBV2
size: NA

DNA: TGTGCCAGCAGCGCCGAGACAGGACGGCATGAAAAACTGTTTTTT
CDR3: CASSAETGRHEKLFF
J: TRBJ1-4
D: NA
V: TRBV7-2
size: NA

DNA: TGTGCCAGCAGCGTAGTGGGTTCTAGCGGGGGCCCAAACACCGGGGAGCTGTTTTTT
CDR3: CASSVVGSSGGPNTGELFF
J: TRBJ2-2
D: TRBD2
V: TRBV9
size: NA

DNA: TGCAGTGCGAGTCGACCGTTGGAGCAGTTCTTC
CDR3: CSASRPLEQFF
J: TRBJ2-1
D: NA
V: TRBV20-1
size: once